This T cell receptor beta chain stems from a study of blood T cell repertoires in COVID-19. The method was immunoSEQ multiplex PCR; TCRdb's version includes in-frame clones alone and lacks a portion of them. The table records some 510,000 clones, roughly 90% of them present only once. Participant ages covered roughly 18 to 89 years across about two dozen US areas. Clinical histories supplied by participants themselves formed the basis of cohort assignment. The recovered donors of Cohort 3 showed two negative PCRs, clearance, or symptom resolution. Sequenced input: PBMCs or T cells enriched from blood (not recorded which). This clonotype was sampled from a woman between 40 and 50 years old who had recovered from COVID-19.

CDR3 sequence: CASSPDGANTEAFF. CDR3 nucleotides: TGTGCCAGCTCACCAGACGGAGCGAACACTGAAGCTTTCTTT. The chain employs TRBV18 and TRBJ1-1; D ambiguous. This CDR3 contains 14 residues. From germline, CDR1 is KGHSH and CDR2 LQKENI. The ends were cut back, 2 bases at V and 1 base at J, with 8 bases in the middle.